The subject of this entry is one T cell receptor beta chain. The data were obtained in a study of blood T cell repertoires in COVID-19. As for the study in general: PBMCs, B-cell-depleted T cells, or T cells were the source of the cDNA or gDNA that made up the material.

J gave up 4 bases and V 6 bases, and 14 bases lay outside the gene matches. Germline assignment: CDR1 MNHEY and CDR2 SVGEGT. CDR3 size: 16 residues. Participant reports of clinical history set cohort assignment. What the recovered Cohort 3 donors had was two negative PCRs, clearance, or symptom resolution. Source study methods: Quantification of nucleated cells was approximated via reference gene primer amplification. Using immunoSEQ multiplex PCR, the repertoire was profiled, and TCRdb retains in-frame clones only, with some absent. V, J and clone size derive from that table, while D and trimming were established from the DNA sequence. The data show more than 60,000 clones, 88% seen once.

This TCR was recovered from a middle-aged woman who had recovered from COVID-19. The sequenced material came from PBMCs or T cells enriched from blood (not recorded which). The V and J genes are TRBV6-2 or TRBV6-3 and TRBJ2-7; 8 bases agree with TRBD2. The CDR3 sequence is CASSQGQSGGLYEQYF. CDR3 coding DNA: TGTGCCAGCAGCCAGGGACAAAGCGGGGGCCTTTACGAGCAGTACTTC.